Listed below are T cell receptor beta chains from one sample, sequenced in a study of OX40 agonist ivuxolimab in advanced cancers. Repertoires were generated with immunoSEQ multiplex PCR, while TCRdb's copy carries only in-frame clones and drops some. Of roughly 81,000 clones listed, about 94% are singletons. Material: CD4+ or CD8+ T cells sorted from blood, obtained in a trial of the OX40 agonist ivuxolimab. Source of these receptors: an adult with an advanced solid tumor such as melanoma, head and neck, liver or kidney cancer. CDR3s include the opening cysteine and the closing phenylalanine or tryptophan. The order of the fields is V gene, J gene, CDR3 length, D gene, clone size, CDR3 DNA, CDR3 protein. The D gene is left open where the match is weak. A row's size may be missing; if present it is once, few, many or a size class.

v_gene: TRBV2
j_gene: TRBJ1-1
len: 8
d_gene: -
abundance: -
CDR3nt: TGTGCCAGCTCCGAAGCTTTCTTT
CDR3aa: CASSEAFF

v_gene: TRBV11-2
j_gene: TRBJ2-7
len: 16
d_gene: -
abundance: -
CDR3nt: TGTGCCAGCAGCTTAAGTGGGTTCGGCAGGGAGAGGGAGCAGTACTTC
CDR3aa: CASSLSGFGREREQYF

v_gene: TRBV7-6
j_gene: TRBJ2-7
len: 15
d_gene: -
abundance: -
CDR3nt: TGTGCCAGCAGCTTAAACCACCTCGGGTCCTACGAGCAGTACTTC
CDR3aa: CASSLNHLGSYEQYF

v_gene: TRBV7-9
j_gene: TRBJ1-4
len: 15
d_gene: TRBD1
abundance: -
CDR3nt: TGTGCCAGCAGCCAGGGACAGGCAACAAATGAAAAACTGTTTTTT
CDR3aa: CASSQGQATNEKLFF

v_gene: TRBV7-3
j_gene: TRBJ2-3
len: 16
d_gene: TRBD2
abundance: -
CDR3nt: TGTGCCAGCAGCTCATCGCCGGGACTAGCTACAGATACGCAGTATTTT
CDR3aa: CASSSSPGLATDTQYF

v_gene: TRBV18
j_gene: TRBJ2-7
len: 16
d_gene: TRBD1
abundance: -
CDR3nt: TGTGCCAGCTCACCAAGGACAGGGGCCTCCTCCTACGAGCAGTACTTC
CDR3aa: CASSPRTGASSYEQYF

v_gene: TRBV27
j_gene: TRBJ2-7
len: 15
d_gene: TRBD2
abundance: -
CDR3nt: TGTGCCAGCAGTTTACTAGCGGGAGAGTGGTACGAGCAGTACTTC
CDR3aa: CASSLLAGEWYEQYF

v_gene: TRBV11-3
j_gene: TRBJ2-7
len: 15
d_gene: -
abundance: once
CDR3nt: TGTGCCAGCAGCCTCGTCTCCGGGAGCTCCTACGAGCAGTACTTC
CDR3aa: CASSLVSGSSYEQYF

v_gene: TRBV7-8
j_gene: TRBJ1-4
len: 16
d_gene: -
abundance: -
CDR3nt: TGTGCCAGCAGCTTAGTACCCCCAGCTTGGGATGAAAAACTGTTTTTT
CDR3aa: CASSLVPPAWDEKLFF

v_gene: TRBV5-5
j_gene: TRBJ1-6
len: 15
d_gene: -
abundance: -
CDR3nt: TGTGCCAGTACCAATGAGTTCTCCTATAATTCACCCCTCCACTTT
CDR3aa: CASTNEFSYNSPLHF

v_gene: TRBV27
j_gene: TRBJ1-3
len: 14
d_gene: TRBD1
abundance: once
CDR3nt: TGTGCCAGCACCGGAGGACAGGGATTGTGCACCATATATTTT
CDR3aa: CASTGGQGLCTIYF

v_gene: TRBV12-5
j_gene: TRBJ2-1
len: 17
d_gene: TRBD1
abundance: -
CDR3nt: TGTGCTAGTGGTTTGGTACAGGGGTTCGGCCTTGAAGATGAGCAGTTCTTC
CDR3aa: CASGLVQGFGLEDEQFF

v_gene: TRBV19
j_gene: TRBJ2-1
len: 15
d_gene: TRBD1
abundance: -
CDR3nt: TGTGCCAGTAGTACGGGACAGGATCTTTACAATGAGCAGTTCTTC
CDR3aa: CASSTGQDLYNEQFF

v_gene: TRBV7-6
j_gene: TRBJ1-5
len: 16
d_gene: -
abundance: -
CDR3nt: TGTGCCAGCAGTAAACTGATCTCTCAGGGTAATCAGCCCCAGCATTTT
CDR3aa: CASSKLISQGNQPQHF

v_gene: TRBV9
j_gene: TRBJ2-1
len: 13
d_gene: -
abundance: -
CDR3nt: TGTGCCAGCAGTACTATTGGGGGGAATGAGCAGTTCTTC
CDR3aa: CASSTIGGNEQFF

v_gene: TRBV7-9
j_gene: TRBJ2-7
len: 13
d_gene: -
abundance: -
CDR3nt: TGTGCCAGCAGCTTGGGCAGCGGCTACGAGCAGTACTTC
CDR3aa: CASSLGSGYEQYF

v_gene: TRBV5-4
j_gene: TRBJ2-3
len: 13
d_gene: TRBD1
abundance: -
CDR3nt: TGTGCCAGCAGCTCCGATGGGACAGCATCGCAGTATTTT
CDR3aa: CASSSDGTASQYF

v_gene: TRBV25-1
j_gene: TRBJ2-6
len: 17
d_gene: TRBD1
abundance: -
CDR3nt: TGTGCCAGCAGCCCGGGACAGGGGTTCCCTGGGGCCAACGTCCTGACTTTC
CDR3aa: CASSPGQGFPGANVLTF